The clone carrying this TCR beta chain occurred many times. Antigen unknown. TCR beta VDJ and CDR3 profiles were obtained from a genomic DNA template. TCRdb itself ran the reads through MiXCR, one entry per CDR3 protein. The sample records approximately 190,000 distinct CDR3 sequences, roughly half being singletons. The sample is drawn from a study of CD8+CD57+ T cells in acquired aplastic anemia. V was cut by 2 bases and J by 1 base, with 5 bases left in between. The CDR3 has 13 amino acids. Whoever was chosen for sequencing had shown CD8+CD57+ cell expansion by flow cytometry. Whole-study findings and limits: CD8+ Simpson's diversity in patients was not significantly different from that in controls. It was found that some 31 CD8+ CDR3 sequences were shared between patients and controls.

The sequence derives from a human donor with aplastic anemia. Material: sorted CD4+, CD8+, or CD8+CD57+ T cells (not recorded which) from PBMCs. The chain couples TRBV12-3 or TRBV12-4 to TRBJ1-1, with D uncertain. CDR3 nucleotides: TGTGCCAGCAGTTTAAATGGGAACACTGAAGCTTTCTTT. It codes for CASSLNGNTEAFF.